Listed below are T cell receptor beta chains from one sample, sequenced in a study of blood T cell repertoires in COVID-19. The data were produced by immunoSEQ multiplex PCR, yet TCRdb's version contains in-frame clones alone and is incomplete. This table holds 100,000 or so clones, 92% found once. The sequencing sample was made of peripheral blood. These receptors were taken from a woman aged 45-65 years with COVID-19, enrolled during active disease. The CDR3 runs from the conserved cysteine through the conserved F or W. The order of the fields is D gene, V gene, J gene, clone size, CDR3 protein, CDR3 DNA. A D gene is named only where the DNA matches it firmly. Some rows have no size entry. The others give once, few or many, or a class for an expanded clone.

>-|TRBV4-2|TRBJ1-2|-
CASSARLDRGNYGYTF
TGTGCCAGCAGCGCAAGATTAGATCGGGGGAACTATGGCTACACCTTC
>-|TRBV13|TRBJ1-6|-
CASRLTTGSSYNSPLHF
TGTGCCAGCAGGTTAACTACAGGGAGCTCCTATAATTCACCCCTCCACTTT
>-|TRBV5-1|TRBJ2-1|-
CASSLQLGNEQFF
TGCGCCAGCAGCTTACAGCTTGGCAATGAGCAGTTCTTC
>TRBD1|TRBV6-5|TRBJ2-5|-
CASRRTGTETQYF
TGTGCCAGCAGGAGGACAGGGACCGAGACCCAGTACTTC
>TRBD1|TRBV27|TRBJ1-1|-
CASSHSTGTAYMNTEAFF
TGTGCCAGCAGTCACAGTACCGGGACAGCCTACATGAACACTGAAGCTTTCTTT
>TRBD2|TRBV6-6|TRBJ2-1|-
CASSFPSGGADEQFF
TGTGCCAGCAGTTTCCCTAGCGGGGGGGCGGATGAGCAGTTCTTC
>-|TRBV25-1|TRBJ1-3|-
CASSESGAGNTIYF
TGTGCCAGCAGTGAATCAGGGGCTGGAAACACCATATATTTT
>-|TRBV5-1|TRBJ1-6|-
CASSLPGMGSPLHF
TGCGCCAGCAGCTTGCCCGGGATGGGTTCACCCCTCCACTTT
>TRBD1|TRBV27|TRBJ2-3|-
CASHETDRGLLNTDTQYF
TGTGCCAGCCACGAAACGGACAGGGGACTTCTCAACACAGATACGCAGTATTTT
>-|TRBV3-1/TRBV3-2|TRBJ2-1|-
CASSQPWGEQQFF
TGTGCCAGCAGCCAACCCTGGGGGGAACAGCAGTTCTTC
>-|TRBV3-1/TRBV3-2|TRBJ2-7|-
CASSRTSTSGEQYF
TGTGCCAGCAGCCGAACTAGCACCTCCGGAGAGCAGTACTTC
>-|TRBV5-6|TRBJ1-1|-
CASSFLQGLVNTEAFF
TGTGCCAGCAGCTTCCTCCAGGGGCTCGTGAACACTGAAGCTTTCTTT
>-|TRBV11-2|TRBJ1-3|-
CASSLEHREGNTIYF
TGTGCCAGCAGCTTAGAACACAGGGAAGGAAACACCATATATTTT
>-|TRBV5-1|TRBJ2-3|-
CASSLGGRADTQYF
TGCGCCAGCAGCTTGGGGGGCCGGGCAGATACGCAGTATTTT
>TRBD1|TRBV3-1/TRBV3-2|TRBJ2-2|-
CASSRRQGPGELFF
TGTGCCAGCAGCCGGAGACAGGGCCCCGGGGAGCTGTTTTTT
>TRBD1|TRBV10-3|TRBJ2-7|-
CAISSGQVYEQYF
TGTGCCATCAGTTCGGGACAGGTCTACGAGCAGTACTTC
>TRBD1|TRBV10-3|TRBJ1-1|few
CATAPRDRWGNTEAFF
TGTGCCACCGCCCCCCGGGACAGGTGGGGGAACACTGAAGCTTTCTTT
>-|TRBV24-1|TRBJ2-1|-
CATSVRNEQFF
TGTGCCACCAGTGTGCGGAATGAGCAGTTCTTC
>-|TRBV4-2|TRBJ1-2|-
CASRQTLTGGAYGYTF
TGTGCCAGCAGACAAACCCTTACTGGGGGCGCCTATGGCTACACCTTC
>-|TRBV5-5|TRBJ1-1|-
CASSLGHNTEAFF
TGTGCCAGCAGCTTGGGTCATAACACTGAAGCTTTCTTT
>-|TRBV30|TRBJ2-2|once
CAWSADTGELFF
TGTGCCTGGAGTGCCGACACCGGGGAGCTGTTTTTT
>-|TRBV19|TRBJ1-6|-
CASRLRANGDSPLHF
TGTGCCAGCCGCCTCCGGGCCAACGGGGATTCACCCCTCCACTTT
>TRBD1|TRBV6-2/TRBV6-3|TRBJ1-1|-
CASSRDRGYTEAFF
TGTGCCAGCAGTCGGGACAGGGGGTACACTGAAGCTTTCTTT
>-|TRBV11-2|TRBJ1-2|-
CASSLGQATNYGYTF
TGTGCCAGCAGCTTAGGACAGGCAACCAACTATGGCTACACCTTC
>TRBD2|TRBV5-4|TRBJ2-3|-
CASSLEVAGGRSTQYF
TGTGCCAGCAGCTTGGAGGTAGCGGGGGGGCGTAGCACGCAGTATTTT
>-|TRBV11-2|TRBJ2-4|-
CASSLDPYGGIQYF
TGTGCCAGCAGCTTAGACCCCTACGGCGGCATTCAGTACTTC
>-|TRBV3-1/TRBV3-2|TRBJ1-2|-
CASSPYLQSPDGYTF
TGTGCCAGCAGCCCATACCTACAGTCCCCGGATGGCTACACCTTC
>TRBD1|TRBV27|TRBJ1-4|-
CASRSDRGGWTNEKLFF
TGTGCCAGCAGATCCGACAGGGGAGGATGGACTAATGAAAAACTGTTTTTT
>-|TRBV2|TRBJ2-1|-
CASAGKEQFF
TGTGCCAGCGCGGGGAAGGAGCAGTTCTTC
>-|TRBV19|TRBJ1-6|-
CASSMTGKDNSPLHF
TGTGCCAGTAGTATGACAGGTAAGGATAATTCACCCCTCCACTTT
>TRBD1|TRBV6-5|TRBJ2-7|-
CASRDRAYEQYF
TGTGCCAGCCGGGACAGAGCCTACGAGCAGTACTTC
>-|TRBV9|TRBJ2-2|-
CASSVRGNTGELFF
TGTGCCAGCAGCGTAAGGGGCAACACCGGGGAGCTGTTTTTT
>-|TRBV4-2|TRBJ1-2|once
CASSQGQGLGYTF
TGTGCCAGCAGCCAAGGTCAGGGGCTTGGCTACACCTTC